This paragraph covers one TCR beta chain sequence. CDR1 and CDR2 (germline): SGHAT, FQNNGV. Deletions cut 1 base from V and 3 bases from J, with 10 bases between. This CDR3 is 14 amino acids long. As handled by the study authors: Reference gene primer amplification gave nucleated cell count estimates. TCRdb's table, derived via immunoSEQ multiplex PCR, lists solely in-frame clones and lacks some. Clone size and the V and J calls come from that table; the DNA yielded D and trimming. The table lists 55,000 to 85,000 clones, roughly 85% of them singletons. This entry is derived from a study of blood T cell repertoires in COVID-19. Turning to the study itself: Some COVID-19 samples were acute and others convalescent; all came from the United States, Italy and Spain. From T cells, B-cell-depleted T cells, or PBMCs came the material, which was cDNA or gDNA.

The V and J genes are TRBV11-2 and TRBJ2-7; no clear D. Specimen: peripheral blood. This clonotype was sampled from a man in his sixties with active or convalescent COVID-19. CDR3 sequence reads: CASSLVGRYYEQYF. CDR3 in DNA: TGTGCCAGCAGCTTAGTCGGCAGGTACTACGAGCAGTACTTC.